The rows below give T cell receptor beta chains drawn from one sample of a study of blood T cell repertoires in COVID-19. Sequencing was performed with immunoSEQ multiplex PCR; in TCRdb, only in-frame clones are kept and a portion is missing. The sample shows 40,000 or so clones, roughly 84% of them seen only once. Sequencing input: peripheral blood. These receptors came from a human donor in a cohort sampled during active COVID-19. Each CDR3 is given with its conserved first and last residue. A D gene is named only where the DNA matches it firmly. Only part of the rows carry a size: once, few, many, or a class if the clone is expanded.

v_gene: TRBV20-1
d_gene: .
abundance: .
j_gene: TRBJ2-1
CDR3nt: TGCAGTGCTAGACCCTCGGACATTCCAGTCTTC
CDR3aa: CSARPSDIPVF

v_gene: TRBV7-8
d_gene: TRBD1
abundance: .
j_gene: TRBJ2-1
CDR3nt: TGTGCCAGCAGCCTAGGGACAGCCAATGAGCAGTTCTTC
CDR3aa: CASSLGTANEQFF

v_gene: TRBV28
d_gene: .
abundance: once
j_gene: TRBJ2-6
CDR3nt: TGTGCCAGCAGTCGCCGGGGCTCTGGGGCCAACGTCCTGACTTTC
CDR3aa: CASSRRGSGANVLTF

v_gene: TRBV6-4
d_gene: .
abundance: .
j_gene: TRBJ2-3
CDR3nt: TGTGCCAGCAGTGAGTGGGACTCCACAGATACGCAGTATTTT
CDR3aa: CASSEWDSTDTQYF

v_gene: TRBV19
d_gene: TRBD1
abundance: .
j_gene: TRBJ2-3
CDR3nt: TGTGCCAGTAGTCCCCAGGGACAGACGAGAGGGGATACGCAGTATTTT
CDR3aa: CASSPQGQTRGDTQYF

v_gene: TRBV28
d_gene: .
abundance: .
j_gene: TRBJ1-6
CDR3nt: TGTGCCAGCAGGCGAAACGGTGCAGGAGGTTCACCCCTCCACTTT
CDR3aa: CASRRNGAGGSPLHF

v_gene: TRBV5-5
d_gene: .
abundance: .
j_gene: TRBJ2-2
CDR3nt: TGTGCCAGCAGCTTGTCAGGGGCTAACACCGGGGAGCTGTTTTTT
CDR3aa: CASSLSGANTGELFF

v_gene: TRBV5-4
d_gene: TRBD2
abundance: .
j_gene: TRBJ2-3
CDR3nt: TGTGCCAGCAGATCGGACTATTCGGGAGGGGGTACGCAGTATTTT
CDR3aa: CASRSDYSGGGTQYF

v_gene: TRBV24-1
d_gene: TRBD1
abundance: .
j_gene: TRBJ1-2
CDR3nt: TGTGCCACCAGTGACTACAGGGGGGCAAACTATGGCTACACCTTC
CDR3aa: CATSDYRGANYGYTF

v_gene: TRBV20-1
d_gene: TRBD1
abundance: few
j_gene: TRBJ1-4
CDR3nt: TGCAGTGCTAGTAAGGGGACAGGGGATGAAAAACTGTTTTTT
CDR3aa: CSASKGTGDEKLFF

v_gene: TRBV28
d_gene: TRBD1
abundance: .
j_gene: TRBJ1-2
CDR3nt: TGTGCCAGCGCACCCTGGGGACAGCTTATCTATGGCTACACCTTC
CDR3aa: CASAPWGQLIYGYTF

v_gene: TRBV7-2
d_gene: .
abundance: .
j_gene: TRBJ1-4
CDR3nt: TGTGCCAGCAGCTCCCAGGTTGGGAATGAAAAACTGTTTTTT
CDR3aa: CASSSQVGNEKLFF

v_gene: TRBV5-4
d_gene: .
abundance: .
j_gene: TRBJ1-2
CDR3nt: TGTGCCAGCAGCTTGGCAGGGGACTATGGCTACACCTTC
CDR3aa: CASSLAGDYGYTF

v_gene: TRBV15
d_gene: .
abundance: .
j_gene: TRBJ1-1
CDR3nt: TGTGCCACCAGCAGAGGGGGGGTGAACACTGAAGCTTTCTTT
CDR3aa: CATSRGGVNTEAFF

v_gene: TRBV10-3
d_gene: .
abundance: .
j_gene: TRBJ2-1
CDR3nt: TGTGCCATCAGTGAGAACAGGGGGCTAGCGGGGGCCTACAATGAGCAGTTCTTC
CDR3aa: CAISENRGLAGAYNEQFF

v_gene: TRBV6-6
d_gene: .
abundance: .
j_gene: TRBJ1-2
CDR3nt: TGTGCCAGCCAAACAGGGACCTATGGCTACACCTTC
CDR3aa: CASQTGTYGYTF

v_gene: TRBV3-1/TRBV3-2
d_gene: TRBD1
abundance: once
j_gene: TRBJ2-3
CDR3nt: TGTGCCAGCAGCCATGTCAGGACAGGATACACAGATACGCAGTATTTT
CDR3aa: CASSHVRTGYTDTQYF

v_gene: TRBV5-1
d_gene: .
abundance: .
j_gene: TRBJ1-2
CDR3nt: TGCGCCAGCAGCTTGGGGACAGAAGTCTATGGCTACACCTTC
CDR3aa: CASSLGTEVYGYTF

v_gene: TRBV4-2
d_gene: TRBD1
abundance: .
j_gene: TRBJ1-4
CDR3nt: TGTGCCAGCAGCTCCGGGACAGGGCGAGGAAAACTGTTTTTT
CDR3aa: CASSSGTGRGKLFF

v_gene: TRBV5-1
d_gene: .
abundance: .
j_gene: TRBJ2-1
CDR3nt: TGCGCCAGCAGCCCCAAGGGGCAGGGGATCGATGAGCAGTTCTTC
CDR3aa: CASSPKGQGIDEQFF

v_gene: TRBV3-1/TRBV3-2
d_gene: TRBD2
abundance: .
j_gene: TRBJ2-3
CDR3nt: TGTGCCAGCAGCTCCAGCGGGGGGGCGACAGATACGCAGTATTTT
CDR3aa: CASSSSGGATDTQYF

v_gene: TRBV19
d_gene: .
abundance: .
j_gene: TRBJ2-3
CDR3nt: TGTGCCAGTAGTACTTCAGGGGCGGCGACAGATACGCAGTATTTT
CDR3aa: CASSTSGAATDTQYF

v_gene: TRBV28
d_gene: .
abundance: few
j_gene: TRBJ2-7
CDR3nt: TGTGCCAGCAGTTTAGACACCTCACCCTCCTACGAGCAGTACTTC
CDR3aa: CASSLDTSPSYEQYF

v_gene: TRBV14
d_gene: .
abundance: .
j_gene: TRBJ1-2
CDR3nt: TGTGCCAGCAGCAGCCGGGACGGGGGTTTCGGCTACACCTTC
CDR3aa: CASSSRDGGFGYTF

v_gene: TRBV7-9
d_gene: .
abundance: .
j_gene: TRBJ1-2
CDR3nt: TGTGCCAGCAGCCCCTTATGGGGGGGCGACGACTATGGCTACACCTTC
CDR3aa: CASSPLWGGDDYGYTF

v_gene: TRBV19
d_gene: TRBD1
abundance: .
j_gene: TRBJ1-2
CDR3nt: TGTGCCAGTAGTGCCCCCTCCGGGACAGCCTTCAACTATGGCTACACCTTC
CDR3aa: CASSAPSGTAFNYGYTF

v_gene: TRBV15
d_gene: .
abundance: .
j_gene: TRBJ1-1
CDR3nt: TGTGCCACCAGCAGAAGCCAGGGAATGAACACTGAAGCTTTCTTT
CDR3aa: CATSRSQGMNTEAFF

v_gene: TRBV3-1/TRBV3-2
d_gene: TRBD1
abundance: .
j_gene: TRBJ1-4
CDR3nt: TGTGCCAGCAGCCAAGGGACAGGAGGCGAAAAACTGTTTTTT
CDR3aa: CASSQGTGGEKLFF

v_gene: TRBV4-1
d_gene: .
abundance: .
j_gene: TRBJ2-3
CDR3nt: TGCGCCAGCAGCCAAATGCTGGACTTCACAGATACGCAGTATTTT
CDR3aa: CASSQMLDFTDTQYF

v_gene: TRBV21-1
d_gene: .
abundance: .
j_gene: TRBJ1-2
CDR3nt: TGTGCCAGCAGCCCGCTGGCCCCACAGGGTGCCTATGGCTACACCTTC
CDR3aa: CASSPLAPQGAYGYTF

v_gene: TRBV6-2/TRBV6-3
d_gene: .
abundance: .
j_gene: TRBJ2-5
CDR3nt: TGTGCCAGCAGTCCGACGGGCCCAGGGGAGACCCAGTACTTC
CDR3aa: CASSPTGPGETQYF

v_gene: TRBV7-2
d_gene: TRBD2
abundance: .
j_gene: TRBJ2-1
CDR3nt: TGTGCCAGCAGCTTGACTAGCGGGTTTATTGAGCAGTTCTTC
CDR3aa: CASSLTSGFIEQFF

v_gene: TRBV27
d_gene: TRBD1
abundance: .
j_gene: TRBJ1-1
CDR3nt: TGTGCCAGCAGTTTAACACAGGGGACTGAGGCTTTCTTT
CDR3aa: CASSLTQGTEAFF

v_gene: TRBV5-5
d_gene: .
abundance: .
j_gene: TRBJ1-1
CDR3nt: TGTGCCAGCAGGCCTACTGTGGGACTGATGAACACTGAAGCTTTCTTT
CDR3aa: CASRPTVGLMNTEAFF

v_gene: TRBV5-1
d_gene: .
abundance: .
j_gene: TRBJ1-5
CDR3nt: TGCGCCAGCAGCCCCGACGGACAGTCCAATCAGCCCCAGCATTTT
CDR3aa: CASSPDGQSNQPQHF

v_gene: TRBV12-3/TRBV12-4
d_gene: .
abundance: once
j_gene: TRBJ2-6
CDR3nt: TGTGCCAGCAGCCCCGTCGGGGCCAACGTCCTGACTTTC
CDR3aa: CASSPVGANVLTF

v_gene: TRBV7-9
d_gene: .
abundance: .
j_gene: TRBJ1-6
CDR3nt: TGTGCCAGCAGCCACCAACAGGGCGATTCACCCCTCCACTTT
CDR3aa: CASSHQQGDSPLHF

v_gene: TRBV6-5
d_gene: TRBD2
abundance: .
j_gene: TRBJ2-7
CDR3nt: TGTGCCAGCAGTTACTCACTAGCGGGGAGCTCCTACGAGCAGTACTTC
CDR3aa: CASSYSLAGSSYEQYF

v_gene: TRBV19
d_gene: .
abundance: .
j_gene: TRBJ2-7
CDR3nt: TGTGCCAGTAGTATATCCCTGTCGGGGGGCCTAGGGACCTACGAGCAGTACTTC
CDR3aa: CASSISLSGGLGTYEQYF

v_gene: TRBV19
d_gene: TRBD1
abundance: .
j_gene: TRBJ1-5
CDR3nt: TGTGCCAGTAGTAAACTGACAGGGGGTGCGGGCAATCAGCCCCAGCATTTT
CDR3aa: CASSKLTGGAGNQPQHF

v_gene: TRBV23-1
d_gene: .
abundance: .
j_gene: TRBJ1-1
CDR3nt: TGCGCCCGCAGGGGAGAGGCGAACACTGAAGCTTTCTTT
CDR3aa: CARRGEANTEAFF

v_gene: TRBV28
d_gene: TRBD1
abundance: .
j_gene: TRBJ1-6
CDR3nt: TGTGCCAGCTCTTTATACGGAGGGGGCAATAATTCACCCCTCCACTTT
CDR3aa: CASSLYGGGNNSPLHF

v_gene: TRBV2
d_gene: TRBD1
abundance: .
j_gene: TRBJ2-3
CDR3nt: TGTGCCAGCTCCCGGACAGGGAGCACAGATACGCAGTATTTT
CDR3aa: CASSRTGSTDTQYF

v_gene: TRBV19
d_gene: TRBD2
abundance: once
j_gene: TRBJ2-3
CDR3nt: TGTGCCAGTAAGACCGGGACTAGCGGCACAGATACGCAGTATTTT
CDR3aa: CASKTGTSGTDTQYF

v_gene: TRBV9
d_gene: TRBD1
abundance: .
j_gene: TRBJ1-2
CDR3nt: TGTGCCAGCAGCGTAGGACAGGGCAACTATGGCTACACCTTC
CDR3aa: CASSVGQGNYGYTF

v_gene: TRBV11-1
d_gene: TRBD2
abundance: .
j_gene: TRBJ2-3
CDR3nt: TGTGCCAGCAGCCGCCTTAGCGGGGGTCTAGCAGATACGCAGTATTTT
CDR3aa: CASSRLSGGLADTQYF

v_gene: TRBV24-1
d_gene: TRBD1
abundance: .
j_gene: TRBJ1-4
CDR3nt: TGTGCCACCAGTGTCCCGACAGGGAAGGGGGAAAAACTGTTTTTT
CDR3aa: CATSVPTGKGEKLFF

v_gene: TRBV9
d_gene: TRBD1
abundance: .
j_gene: TRBJ1-2
CDR3nt: TGTGCCAGCAGCGTAGGACAGGGGAACTATGGCTACACCTTC
CDR3aa: CASSVGQGNYGYTF

v_gene: TRBV5-6
d_gene: .
abundance: few
j_gene: TRBJ1-1
CDR3nt: TGTGCCAGCAGCTTTAAGAACAGTCTGAACACTGAAGCTTTCTTT
CDR3aa: CASSFKNSLNTEAFF

v_gene: TRBV28
d_gene: .
abundance: .
j_gene: TRBJ2-2
CDR3nt: TGTGCCAGCAGTTTATTTACAGGGGGGGCCGGGGAGCTGTTTTTT
CDR3aa: CASSLFTGGAGELFF

v_gene: TRBV12-3/TRBV12-4
d_gene: .
abundance: .
j_gene: TRBJ1-1
CDR3nt: TGTGCCAGCAGTCCCTTCCCGAACACTGAAGCTTTCTTT
CDR3aa: CASSPFPNTEAFF

v_gene: TRBV19
d_gene: .
abundance: .
j_gene: TRBJ2-5
CDR3nt: TGTGCCAGTAGCCCCTACCCTGCACAAGAGACCCAGTACTTC
CDR3aa: CASSPYPAQETQYF

v_gene: TRBV5-1
d_gene: .
abundance: .
j_gene: TRBJ1-6
CDR3nt: TGCGCCAGCAGGCCCCAGGGCGTCCAAAATTCACCCCTCCACTTT
CDR3aa: CASRPQGVQNSPLHF

v_gene: TRBV5-1
d_gene: TRBD1
abundance: .
j_gene: TRBJ1-6
CDR3nt: TGCGCCAGCAGCTTGGCCTCCGCGGGACAGTCTCGATCACCCCTCCACTTT
CDR3aa: CASSLASAGQSRSPLHF

v_gene: TRBV28
d_gene: .
abundance: .
j_gene: TRBJ1-1
CDR3nt: TGCGTTGTGGAGGGGAACACTGAAGCTTTCTTT
CDR3aa: CVVEGNTEAFF

v_gene: TRBV5-1
d_gene: TRBD1
abundance: .
j_gene: TRBJ2-3
CDR3nt: TGCGCCAGCAGCCCTGGACAGGGTGGAGATACGCAGTATTTT
CDR3aa: CASSPGQGGDTQYF

v_gene: TRBV6-5
d_gene: .
abundance: .
j_gene: TRBJ1-4
CDR3nt: TGTGCCAGCAGTTACAGGGGAGGGGCTAATGAAAAACTGTTTTTT
CDR3aa: CASSYRGGANEKLFF

v_gene: TRBV28
d_gene: TRBD1
abundance: .
j_gene: TRBJ1-2
CDR3nt: TGTGCCAGCAGTACAGGGGACTATGGCTACACCTTC
CDR3aa: CASSTGDYGYTF

v_gene: TRBV10-3
d_gene: TRBD2
abundance: .
j_gene: TRBJ2-7
CDR3nt: TGTGCCATCAGTGAGGGAGCCAGCGGGGGGCGTGGGGAGCAGTACTTC
CDR3aa: CAISEGASGGRGEQYF